One and the same sample provided the 30 T cell receptor beta chains below, sequenced in a study of siplizumab effects on memory and regulatory T cells (dated by TCRdb to the late 2010s). The method behind the library was the immunoSEQ multiplex PCR assay. Entries here come from immuneACCESS through TCRdb and include only in-frame sequences with V and J called. Some clones fail to appear in such tables; in the studies checked, an unresolved V gene covers under half of the shortfall, and the cause of the remainder is unknown. The sample table contains around 100,000 clones; only one count was recorded for approximately 90% of them. Around 0.77% of the sample goes to the ten largest clones. Sequencing input: Tregs sorted from blood. The receptors here all came from a human donor in good health.

This clone was detected only once. The chain couples TRBV21-1 to TRBJ2-7; the listed D gene, TRBD1, was not tested against the DNA. TRBV21-1 is a listed pseudogene. The CDR3 consists of 13 residues. CDR3 bases: TGTGCCAGCCTCCCAACAGCCACCTACGAGCAGTACTTC. It specifies CASLPTATYEQYF.

The rearrangement joins TRBV18 to TRBJ1-3; possible D gene TRBD1, 5 bases. Germline V lookup: CDR1 KGHSH, CDR2 LQKENI. Between the trimmed V and J ends, which lost 0 bases and 0 bases, there was a span of 12 bases. This CDR3 spans 17 amino acids. This CDR3 reads CASSPPVSGHSGNTIYF. The CDR3 DNA reads TGTGCCAGCTCACCACCGGTTTCAGGGCACTCTGGAAACACCATATATTTT.

J is TRBJ1-5 and V is TRBV6-6, with 8 bases matching TRBD1. The V and J ends lost 8 bases and 1 base, in that order; junction bases with no gene match: 4. Looked up from germline, CDR1 is MNHNY and CDR2 is SVGAGI (reference sequence). CDR3 length: 14 amino acids. CDR3 residues: CASQYRGSNQPQHF. CDR3 nucleotides: TGTGCCAGCCAGTACAGGGGGAGCAATCAGCCCCAGCATTTT.

The J gene is TRBJ1-3, the V gene TRBV11-2, with D hard to call. This CDR3 has 15 residues. Germline lookup yields CDR1 SGHAT and CDR2 FQNNGV. V was cut by 1 base and J by 0 bases, with 7 bases left in between. This chain's CDR3 is CASSLGRFSGNTIYF. The CDR3 region has the DNA TGTGCCAGCAGCTTAGGACGGTTCTCTGGAAACACCATATATTTT.

V gene TRBV19 combines with J gene TRBJ1-1, with D unresolved. The V gene's germline CDR1 is LNHDA and CDR2 SQIVND (reference sequence). V was shortened by 3 bases and J by 0 bases, with 8 bases between the two germline ends. There are 14 residues in the CDR3. In nucleotides, the CDR3 is TGTGCCAGTAGTATTCTTCCGGTGAACACTGAAGCTTTCTTT. Translated, it gives CASSILPVNTEAFF. The whole variable domain, remainder taken from reference TRBV19 and TRBJ1-1, is DGGITQSPKYLFRKEGQNVTLSCEQNLNHDAMYWYRQDPGQGLRLIYYSQIVNDFQKGDIAEGYSVSREKKESFPLTVTSAQKNPTAFYLCASSILPVNTEAFFGQGTRLTVV.

The chain has TRBV13 and TRBJ2-7, with 9 bases aligning to TRBD1. CDR1 is PRHDT, CDR2 FYEKMQ, per germline (reference sequence). The CDR3 loop spans 14 amino acids. The trim removed 5 bases at V and 2 bases at J, leaving 4 bases unmatched. The CDR3 loop reads CASSPWDRAYEQYF. For the CDR3, the DNA is TGTGCCAGCAGCCCCTGGGACAGGGCCTACGAGCAGTACTTC.

This clone was seen just once. The chain employs TRBV5-1 and TRBJ2-3; the match to TRBD2 covers 9 bases. The CDR3 has 15 amino acids. Germline CDR1 is SGHRS and CDR2 is YFSETQ. Germline trimming cut 2 bases from V and 5 bases from J; bases unmatched to any gene: 6. The CDR3 nucleotides read TGCGCCAGCAGCTTTAGGACTAGCGTAGGAGATACGCAGTATTTT. Encoded protein: CASSFRTSVGDTQYF.

This sequence joins TRBV4-1 and TRBJ2-3; 11 nucleotides match TRBD1. The CDR3 runs to 16 residues. CDR1 is MGHRA, CDR2 YSYEKL, per germline. V was clipped by 4 bases and J by 5 bases; unmatched bases: 8. The CDR3 sequence: CASSLRDRGSGDTQYF. The CDR3 bases are TGCGCCAGCAGCCTGCGGGACAGGGGGTCGGGAGATACGCAGTATTTT.

This chain uses TRBV25-1 with TRBJ2-5, with TRBD1 matching over 10 bases. The V gene end was trimmed by 7 bases and the J gene end by 4 bases; junction bases not matched to a gene: 6. Germline V gene data show CDR1 as MGHDK and CDR2 as SYGVNS. CDR3 length: 14 amino acids. The CDR3: CASTRTGGGETQYF. The CDR3 coding sequence is TGTGCCAGCACTCGGACAGGGGGGGGAGAGACCCAGTACTTC.

V and J are TRBV5-1 and TRBJ2-7, with D hard to call. Germline V gene sequence: CDR1 SGHRS, CDR2 YFSETQ. This CDR3 region has 13 residues. Trimming pared 2 bases from V and 0 bases from J, leaving 6 bases between. The CDR3 sequence: CASSFTLSYEQYF. CDR3 sequence (DNA): TGCGCCAGCAGCTTTACCCTCTCCTACGAGCAGTACTTC.

This sequence joins TRBV7-9 and TRBJ1-2, with D possibly being TRBD1 (5 bases). V was pared by 1 base and J by 4 bases, with 16 bases between. Germline V gives CDR1 SEHNR, CDR2 FQNEAQ (reference sequence). The CDR3 is 16 amino acids. The CDR3 nucleotides read TGTGCCAGCAGCTTAGGGGAGGGGACCGCGACCTATGGCTACACCTTC. Amino acid sequence: CASSLGEGTATYGYTF. The whole variable domain, filled in from reference TRBV7-9 and TRBJ1-2, reads DTGVSQNPRHKITKRGQNVTFRCDPISEHNRLYWYRQTLGQGPEFLTYFQNEAQLEKSRLLSDRFSAERPKGSFSTLEIQRTEQGDSAMYLCASSLGEGTATYGYTFGSGTRLTVV.

V and J are TRBV5-1 and TRBJ2-3; 8 positions match TRBD2. After removal of 5 bases from V and 7 bases from J, the junction contained 12 bases not matched to a gene. Germline V gene sequence: CDR1 SGHRS, CDR2 YFSETQ. CDR3 length: 15 amino acids. CDR3 amino acids: CASRWQLAERNTQYF. CDR3 DNA sequence: TGCGCCAGCAGGTGGCAACTAGCGGAGAGGAATACGCAGTATTTT. Together with reference TRBV5-1 and TRBJ2-3, the CDR3 gives the full variable domain: KAGVTQTPRYLIKTRGQQVTLSCSPISGHRSVSWYQQTPGQGLQFLFEYFSETQRNKGNFPGRFSGRQFSNSRSEMNVSTLELGDSALYLCASRWQLAERNTQYFGPGTRLTVL.

This chain links TRBV20-1 with TRBJ1-2; a weak D match, TRBD1 (5 bases). Trimming pared 5 bases from V and 8 bases from J, leaving 12 bases between. Germline lookup yields CDR1 DFQATT and CDR2 SNEGSKA (reference sequence). The CDR3 runs to 11 residues. CDR3 sequence reads: CSALTVRGYTF. The CDR3 region has the DNA TGCAGTGCTTTGACAGTCCGGGGCTACACCTTC.

The CDR3 DNA follows: TGCGCCAGCAGCTTGGCGGTTACTACCAATGAGCAGTTCTTC. Its translation: CASSLAVTTNEQFF. The chain joins TRBV5-1 to TRBJ2-1; D unresolved. V was pared by 0 bases and J by 6 bases, with 10 bases between. Per the germline V gene, CDR1 is SGHRS and CDR2 is YFSETQ. This CDR3 has 14 residues.

The gene calls are TRBV19 and TRBJ2-3; 9 bases agree with TRBD1. The CDR3 is 15 amino acids. The germline V gene encodes CDR1 LNHDA and CDR2 SQIVND (reference sequence). Germline trimming cut 1 base from V and 6 bases from J; bases unmatched to any gene: 5. CDR3 sequence: CASSIAGTGLDTQYF. Written as DNA, the CDR3 is TGTGCCAGTAGTATAGCGGGGACAGGGCTGGATACGCAGTATTTT. Drawing the rest from reference TRBV19 and TRBJ2-3, the complete variable domain is DGGITQSPKYLFRKEGQNVTLSCEQNLNHDAMYWYRQDPGQGLRLIYYSQIVNDFQKGDIAEGYSVSREKKESFPLTVTSAQKNPTAFYLCASSIAGTGLDTQYFGPGTRLTVL.

A remark on this clone: Distinct nucleotide sequences in the sample also encode this CDR3. This chain connects TRBV5-1 to TRBJ2-3; D is ambiguous. The CDR3 has 14 residues. The V gene's germline CDR1 is SGHRS and CDR2 YFSETQ. Deletions cut 5 bases from V and 0 bases from J, with 10 bases between. CDR3 amino acids: CASRPTSSTDTQYF. The CDR3 DNA follows: TGCGCCAGCAGACCGACGTCTAGCACAGATACGCAGTATTTT.

The V and J genes are TRBV2 and TRBJ2-1; no clear D gene. V gave up 5 bases and J gave up 7 bases, with 6 bases separating them. Germline values: CDR1 SNHLY, CDR2 FYNNEI. The CDR3 sequence is 11 residues long. The CDR3 region has the DNA TGTGCCAGCAGTCTATGGAATGAGCAGTTCTTC. This gives the protein CASSLWNEQFF. Supplemented by reference TRBV2 and TRBJ2-1, the full variable domain reads EPEVTQTPSHQVTQMGQEVILRCVPISNHLYFYWYRQILGQKVEFLVSFYNNEISEKSEIFDDQFSVERPDGSNFTLKIRSTKLEDSAMYFCASSLWNEQFFGPGTRLTVL.

The V call is TRBV13, the J call TRBJ1-1; D not certain. The CDR3 extends over 14 amino acids. The germline V gene has CDR1 PRHDT and CDR2 FYEKMQ (reference sequence). Trimming took 5 bases from V and 0 from J, leaving 10 bases between them. The CDR3 nucleotides are TGTGCCAGCAGCGACGGACTACTGAACACTGAAGCTTTCTTT. Its protein is CASSDGLLNTEAFF.

V usage is TRBV29-1 and J usage is TRBJ2-5, with 8 bases aligning to TRBD2. The length of the CDR3 is 14 residues. From germline, CDR1 is SQVTM and CDR2 ANQGSEA. After removal of 6 bases from V and 7 bases from J, the junction contained 13 bases not matched to a gene. The CDR3 DNA follows: TGCAGCGTATCGGGGGCGGGGGGCGGATGGACCCAGTACTTC. Its translation: CSVSGAGGGWTQYF. Combining the CDR3 with reference TRBV29-1 and TRBJ2-5 gives the whole variable domain SAVISQKPSRDICQRGTSLTIQCQVDSQVTMMFWYRQQPGQSLTLIATANQGSEATYESGFVIDKFPISRPNLTFSTLTVSNMSPEDSSIYLCSVSGAGGGWTQYFGPGTRLLVL.

The chain uses TRBV29-1 and TRBJ2-5; D possibly corresponds to TRBD1 (5 bases). CDR3 size: 13 residues. Germline assignment: CDR1 SQVTM and CDR2 ANQGSEA. Trimming removed 6 bases at V and 5 bases at J, with 16 bases between. CDR3 nucleotides: TGCAGCGTGCTCGCAGGGTGGATGGAGACCCAGTACTTC. Translation gives CSVLAGWMETQYF. The full variable domain, with the rest looked up from reference TRBV29-1 and TRBJ2-5, is SAVISQKPSRDICQRGTSLTIQCQVDSQVTMMFWYRQQPGQSLTLIATANQGSEATYESGFVIDKFPISRPNLTFSTLTVSNMSPEDSSIYLCSVLAGWMETQYFGPGTRLLVL.

The V call is TRBV7-3, the J call TRBJ1-1; maybe TRBD1 (5 bases). Germline V CDR1 and CDR2: SGHTA, FQGTGA. V lost 5 bases and J lost 3, with 13 bases in between. The CDR3 contains 14 residues. The CDR3 loop reads CASSPRGEDTEAFF. The CDR3 region has the DNA TGTGCCAGCAGCCCCCGGGGGGAGGACACTGAAGCTTTCTTT. Supplemented by reference TRBV7-3 and TRBJ1-1, the full variable domain reads GAGVSQTPSNKVTEKGKYVELRCDPISGHTALYWYRQSLGQGPEFLIYFQGTGAADDSGLPNDRFFAVRPEGSVSTLKIQRTERGDSAVYLCASSPRGEDTEAFFGQGTRLTVV.

This chain connects TRBV18 to TRBJ1-1, with TRBD1 matching 8 bases. Germline V gene lookup returns CDR1 KGHSH and CDR2 LQKENI. There are 15 residues in the CDR3. V lost 3 bases and J lost 1; bases outside the gene matches: 4. The CDR3 DNA sequence: TGTGCCAGCTCACCTTCGACAGGGGCGAACACTGAAGCTTTCTTT. Its translation: CASSPSTGANTEAFF.

This rearrangement joins TRBV19 to TRBJ2-3; 10 bases line up with TRBD2. CDR3 length: 15 residues. From germline, CDR1 is LNHDA and CDR2 SQIVND (reference sequence). V was clipped by 6 bases and J by 1 base; unmatched bases: 4. Written as DNA, the CDR3 is TGTGCCAGTAGAGGACTAGCGGCCCGCACAGATACGCAGTATTTT. The encoded protein is CASRGLAARTDTQYF.

The V and J genes are TRBV7-6 and TRBJ2-5; D is unresolved. Trimming shortened V by 1 base and J by 2 bases, and 5 bases separated the two germline ends. The CDR3 spans 13 residues. Germline V gene sequence: CDR1 SGHVS, CDR2 FNYEAQ. The CDR3 DNA follows: TGTGCCAGCAGCTTAGTGGGGCAAGAGACCCAGTACTTC. Translated: CASSLVGQETQYF.

The chain joins TRBV5-1 to TRBJ2-3; 7 bases agree with TRBD2. V trimming: 2 bases; J trimming: 5 bases; junction bases outside the gene matches: 5. The length of the CDR3 is 14 residues. Germline V gene data show CDR1 as SGHRS and CDR2 as YFSETQ. CDR3 coding DNA: TGCGCCAGCAGCTTAGCGGGGATGGGAGATACGCAGTATTTT. Residues: CASSLAGMGDTQYF.

The chain joins TRBV7-8 to TRBJ1-1; maybe TRBD1 (6 bases). The V gene's germline CDR1 is SGHVS and CDR2 FQNEAQ. The length of the CDR3 is 16 residues. V was trimmed by 0 bases and J by 1 base, leaving 12 bases between them. This chain's CDR3 is CASSLAGQHKNTEAFF. In DNA form, the CDR3 reads TGTGCCAGCAGCTTAGCAGGACAGCATAAGAACACTGAAGCTTTCTTT.

This clone was seen only a few times. The V call is TRBV25-1, the J call TRBJ1-4; 7 bases map to TRBD1. CDR1 MGHDK and CDR2 SYGVNS come from the germline V gene. Trimming took 3 bases from V and 8 from J; bases not matched to a gene: 6. This CDR3 comprises 14 residues. CDR3 amino acids: CASSENRGEEKLFF. The CDR3 DNA reads as TGTGCCAGCAGTGAGAACAGGGGCGAGGAAAAACTGTTTTTT.

The rearrangement joins TRBV2 to TRBJ1-4; the D is unclear. The CDR3 is made up of 12 amino acids. V was pared by 4 bases and J by 7 bases, with 7 bases between. Looked up from germline, CDR1 is SNHLY and CDR2 is FYNNEI. CDR3: CASSGLGEKLFF. As DNA, the CDR3 is TGTGCCAGCAGTGGTCTGGGTGAAAAACTGTTTTTT.

V and J are TRBV2 and TRBJ2-7, with 10 nucleotides matching TRBD2. The CDR3 spans 16 residues. CDR1 and CDR2 (germline): SNHLY, FYNNEI. V lost 4 bases to trimming and J lost 3 bases; unmatched junction nucleotides: 9. The CDR3 spells CASSGASGSIIYEQYF. The CDR3 DNA is TGTGCCAGCAGTGGGGCTAGCGGGAGTATAATCTACGAGCAGTACTTC. Full variable domain (missing parts from reference TRBV2 and TRBJ2-7): EPEVTQTPSHQVTQMGQEVILRCVPISNHLYFYWYRQILGQKVEFLVSFYNNEISEKSEIFDDQFSVERPDGSNFTLKIRSTKLEDSAMYFCASSGASGSIIYEQYFGPGTRLTVT.

The CDR3 sequence is CASSRSPGGYEQYF. In DNA form, the CDR3 reads TGTGCCAGCAGTCGCTCGCCGGGGGGCTACGAGCAGTACTTC. This chain links TRBV6-6 with TRBJ2-7; 7 positions agree with TRBD2. Germline V gene sequence: CDR1 MNHNY, CDR2 SVGAGI (reference sequence). The CDR3 runs 14 residues. V dropped 5 bases and J dropped 3; count of bases not matched to a gene: 7.